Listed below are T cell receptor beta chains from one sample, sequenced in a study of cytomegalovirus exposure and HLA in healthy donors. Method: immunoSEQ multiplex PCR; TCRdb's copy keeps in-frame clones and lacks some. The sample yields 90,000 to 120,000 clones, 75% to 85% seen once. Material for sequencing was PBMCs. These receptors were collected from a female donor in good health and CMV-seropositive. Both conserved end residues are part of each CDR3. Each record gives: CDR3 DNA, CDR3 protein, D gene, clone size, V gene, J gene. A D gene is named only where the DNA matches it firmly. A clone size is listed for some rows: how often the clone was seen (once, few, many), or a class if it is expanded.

TGCGCCAGCAGCCAAGAATCGGGGGTCGGTGGCTACACCTTC,CASSQESGVGGYTF,-,-,TRBV4-1,TRBJ1-2
TGCGCCAGCAGTGAGTCTGAGGGAGGCCCCTTTAGCAATCAGCCCCAGCATTTT,CASSESEGGPFSNQPQHF,-,-,TRBV10-2,TRBJ1-5
TGTGCCAGCAGTTTTAGGGGAAAGGACTACGAGCAGTACTTC,CASSFRGKDYEQYF,-,-,TRBV27,TRBJ2-7
TGTGCCAGCAGCCGGGACTTTGAACAAGAGACCCAGTACTTC,CASSRDFEQETQYF,-,-,TRBV7-7,TRBJ2-5
TGCGCCAGCAGCCAAGACCCTTGGGTCTCGGGGGGGGTATACACAGATACGCAGTATTTT,CASSQDPWVSGGVYTDTQYF,TRBD2,-,TRBV4-3,TRBJ2-3
TGTGCCAGTAGTTCGACCCATCGGGGGGGGCAGGGTGAAAAACTGTTTTTT,CASSSTHRGGQGEKLFF,-,-,TRBV19,TRBJ1-4
TGTGCCTGGAGTAAAGGCGGGGTCTACAATGAGCAGTTCTTC,CAWSKGGVYNEQFF,-,-,TRBV30,TRBJ2-1
TGTGCCACCCGAGGGACTAGCGGGAGAGATGAGCAGTTCTTC,CATRGTSGRDEQFF,TRBD2,-,TRBV19,TRBJ2-1
TGTGCCAGCAGCGGTAGCTTCGGCAGGGTGTCCACCGGGGAGCTGTTTTTT,CASSGSFGRVSTGELFF,-,few,TRBV11-2,TRBJ2-2
TGTGCCAGCAGCGTAGATCACACAGGGAACTCCTACGAGCAGTACTTC,CASSVDHTGNSYEQYF,-,-,TRBV9,TRBJ2-7
TGTGCCTGGAGCGGGGACAGGGAAAACACCATATATTTT,CAWSGDRENTIYF,TRBD1,-,TRBV30,TRBJ1-3
TGTGCCAGCTCACGGACTAGCTTACACACAGATACGCAGTATTTT,CASSRTSLHTDTQYF,TRBD2,-,TRBV18,TRBJ2-3
TGTGCCAGCAGCCGCAGGGGAGAGACCCAGTACTTC,CASSRRGETQYF,-,-,TRBV11-2,TRBJ2-5
TGTGCCAGTAGTATTGGGGGGACCGGACTAAATGAAAAACTGTTTTTT,CASSIGGTGLNEKLFF,-,-,TRBV19,TRBJ1-4
TGTGCCAGCAGCTCGGGACAGGGCAGGAATCAGCCCCAGCATTTT,CASSSGQGRNQPQHF,TRBD1,-,TRBV7-8,TRBJ1-5
TGCGCCAGCAGCACCGGGGGGACTCCTAGGCCGCCGGAGTACAATGAGCAGTTCTTC,CASSTGGTPRPPEYNEQFF,TRBD2,-,TRBV5-1,TRBJ2-1
TGTGCCAGCAGCTTTGCGGACAGTGGCTACGAGCAGTACTTC,CASSFADSGYEQYF,-,-,TRBV5-6,TRBJ2-7
TGCGCCAGCAGCTTGGGGGGGACAGGGGTCACTGAAGCTTTCTTT,CASSLGGTGVTEAFF,TRBD1,-,TRBV5-1,TRBJ1-1
TGTGCCACTCGGCATGGACAGGTCTATGGCTACACCTTC,CATRHGQVYGYTF,TRBD1,few,TRBV10-3,TRBJ1-2
TGCGCCAGCAGCTTGGGGAGCGGGAGGGCCTACAATGAGCAGTTCTTC,CASSLGSGRAYNEQFF,TRBD2,-,TRBV5-1,TRBJ2-1
TGTGCCAGCAGCTTAGGTACAGGGCAAAACTATGGCTACACCTTC,CASSLGTGQNYGYTF,-,-,TRBV7-8,TRBJ1-2
TGTGCCAGCAAGAGGGTTGACTCAACTATGCACAATGAGCAGTTCTTC,CASKRVDSTMHNEQFF,-,-,TRBV6-6,TRBJ2-1
TGTGCTAGTGGTTTGGGGCCCAAACGAGGGGGACGACACACTGAAGCTTTCTTT,CASGLGPKRGGRHTEAFF,-,-,TRBV12-5,TRBJ1-1
TGTGCCTGGAGTGGACCTCAAGGGACTAGGAGCCGAAACATTCAGTACTTC,CAWSGPQGTRSRNIQYF,TRBD2,-,TRBV30,TRBJ2-4
TGCGCCAGCCGCTACACCCAGGACAGGTACGAGCAGTACTTC,CASRYTQDRYEQYF,TRBD1,-,TRBV5-1,TRBJ2-7
TGTGCCAGCAGTGCGAGAGAAAGCTTCAATCAGCCCCAGCATTTT,CASSARESFNQPQHF,-,-,TRBV2,TRBJ1-5
TGTGCCAGCAGCCTGGAGCGTGAGACCCAGTACTTC,CASSLERETQYF,-,-,TRBV7-2,TRBJ2-5
TGTGCCAGCAGCCGGGGGTCAGGCAATCAGCCCCAGCATTTT,CASSRGSGNQPQHF,-,-,TRBV7-6,TRBJ1-5
TGTGCCAGCAGTGAGTTCAGGGATTCCTACGAGCAGTACTTC,CASSEFRDSYEQYF,-,-,TRBV6-1,TRBJ2-7
TGTGCCAGCAGCGGACAGGGATTCAACGAGCAGTACTTC,CASSGQGFNEQYF,TRBD1,-,TRBV7-9,TRBJ2-7
TGCGCCAGCAGTCCTCCTCGGGAGGCCCACACAGATACGCAGTATTTT,CASSPPREAHTDTQYF,TRBD2,few,TRBV10-2,TRBJ2-3
TGTGCCAGCAGCCCGAGGCGGGGGCTAGGGGAGACCCAGTACTTC,CASSPRRGLGETQYF,-,few,TRBV5-6,TRBJ2-5
TGTGCCAGCAATCTTGGGGGGGGATCCTACGAGCAGTACTTC,CASNLGGGSYEQYF,TRBD2,-,TRBV28,TRBJ2-7
TGTGCCAGTAGTAAGACTTCAGGGGCCCTCAACACTGAAGCTTTCTTT,CASSKTSGALNTEAFF,-,once,TRBV19,TRBJ1-1
TGCGCCAGCAGCTTGCAGGGTTCCAATCAGCCCCAGCATTTT,CASSLQGSNQPQHF,-,few,TRBV5-1,TRBJ1-5
TGCGCCAGCTCACTCCTCCACCAAGAGACCCAGTACTTC,CASSLLHQETQYF,-,-,TRBV18,TRBJ2-5
TGTGCCAGCAGGCTCCCTGGGGCCAACGGCCTGACTTTC,CASRLPGANGLTF,-,-,TRBV14,TRBJ2-6
TGTGCCTGGGGCGCAGGGTTTCATGGCTACACCTTC,CAWGAGFHGYTF,-,once,TRBV30,TRBJ1-2
TGTGCCAGCAAAGAGGGACACTTCACTAGCACAGATACGCAGTATTTT,CASKEGHFTSTDTQYF,-,-,TRBV2,TRBJ2-3
TGCGCCAGCAGCCAAGGGGGGCAGGTTGAGTACTTC,CASSQGGQVEYF,-,-,TRBV4-1,TRBJ2-4
TGTTCCAGCAGGGAACCAGGGGGCAGAGGGATGAACACTGAAGCTTTCTTT,CSSREPGGRGMNTEAFF,TRBD1,-,TRBV7-9,TRBJ1-1
TGTGCCAGCAGCTTAGACAGGGGTCCTGAAGCTTTCTTT,CASSLDRGPEAFF,TRBD1,-,TRBV7-2,TRBJ1-1
TGCGCCAGCAGCAAGGACAGGGGTGGTGAAAAACTGTTTTTT,CASSKDRGGEKLFF,TRBD1,-,TRBV5-1,TRBJ1-4
TGCGCCAGCACCTCAGGAAACAGGGGTGGAGAAGCTTTCTTT,CASTSGNRGGEAFF,TRBD1,-,TRBV23-1,TRBJ1-1
TGTGCCAGTAGTACCGGACTAGCGGGCCTTACCTACGAGCAGTACTTC,CASSTGLAGLTYEQYF,TRBD2,-,TRBV19,TRBJ2-7
TGTGCCAGCTCACCGGCAGGGGGAGAAGCTGAAGCTTTCTTT,CASSPAGGEAEAFF,TRBD1,-,TRBV18,TRBJ1-1
TGTGCCACCAGCAGAGAAATAGCGGGAGGGCCGAATACGCAGTATTTT,CATSREIAGGPNTQYF,TRBD2,-,TRBV15,TRBJ2-3
TGTGCCAGCAGCCGATTGGCTAGCGGGGGGGCCGGGGAGCAGTACTTC,CASSRLASGGAGEQYF,TRBD2,-,TRBV7-2,TRBJ2-7
TGTGCCAGCAGTTTAGGGACAGGGGTGGCTTTCTTT,CASSLGTGVAFF,TRBD1,-,TRBV11-2,TRBJ1-1
TGTGCCAGCAAGCGGGGGAGCTCCTACGAGCAGTACTTC,CASKRGSSYEQYF,TRBD2,-,TRBV27,TRBJ2-7
TGTGCCAGCAGGGTTTGGGGCGATGGTAATTCACCCCTCCACTTT,CASRVWGDGNSPLHF,-,once,TRBV5-4,TRBJ1-6
TGCGCCAGCAGCCAGCGACTGACCAACACTGAAGCTTTCTTT,CASSQRLTNTEAFF,-,-,TRBV4-3,TRBJ1-1
TGCAGCGTTGTCGGGTTGCGTGAGCAGTTCTTC,CSVVGLREQFF,-,-,TRBV29-1,TRBJ2-1
TGCGCCAGCAGCCAAGGGGCCAGGTTGGGCAGGGGCCCCACTTACTATGGCTACACCTTC,CASSQGARLGRGPTYYGYTF,-,-,TRBV4-1,TRBJ1-2
TGCGCCAGCAGCCAAGGTGGTAGCGGACCATACGAGCAGTACTTC,CASSQGGSGPYEQYF,-,-,TRBV4-1,TRBJ2-7